The clone carrying this TCR beta chain showed up many times. The antigen is not known. The cohort's ophthalmopathy patients, a group with duration under 3 months, had a Clinical Activity Score of at least 3 and a NOSPECS grade of at least 4. Uncontrolled infection, other autoimmune disease, pregnancy or lactation barred patients from enrollment. The TCR beta CDR3 regions underwent amplification using RNA transcripts as the source. The HTBI set primed first-round TCR CDR3 RT-PCR. TCRdb recomputed calls from the multiplex PCR reads with MiXCR, one row per CDR3 protein. The repertoire consists of around 600,000 distinct CDR3 sequences, with 12% to 15% occurring once and the leading ten covering about 7%. CDR1 is MNHEY and CDR2 is SMNVEV in the germline V gene (reference sequence). The V and J ends lost 0 bases and 3 bases, in that order; junction bases with no gene match: 9. This CDR3 contains 17 residues.

The data stem from a study of T cells in Graves' hyperthyroidism and ophthalmopathy. Regarding the study as a whole: Within blood appeared most thyroid clonotypes that had expanded above 0.001.

The sequence was collected from a woman aged 18-29 years with Graves' ophthalmopathy. The rearrangement joins TRBV27 to TRBJ2-7, with 9 bases that match TRBD1. Sequencing input: blood. In DNA, the CDR3 is TGTGCCAGCAGTTTATCCGGGACAGGGTTAACCTACTACGAGCAGTACTTC. Protein: CASSLSGTGLTYYEQYF.